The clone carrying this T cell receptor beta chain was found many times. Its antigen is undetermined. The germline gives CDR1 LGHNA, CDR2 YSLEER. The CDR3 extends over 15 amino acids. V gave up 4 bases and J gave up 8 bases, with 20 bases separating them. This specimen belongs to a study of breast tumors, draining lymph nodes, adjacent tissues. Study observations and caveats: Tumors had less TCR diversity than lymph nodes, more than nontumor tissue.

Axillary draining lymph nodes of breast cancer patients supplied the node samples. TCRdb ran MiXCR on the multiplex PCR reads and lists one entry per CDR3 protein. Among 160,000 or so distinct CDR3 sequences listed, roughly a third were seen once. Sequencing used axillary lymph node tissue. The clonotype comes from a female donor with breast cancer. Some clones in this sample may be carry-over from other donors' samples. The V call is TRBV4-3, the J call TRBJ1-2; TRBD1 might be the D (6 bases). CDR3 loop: CASSPTAGAGGGYTF. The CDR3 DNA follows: TGCGCCAGCAGCCCTACCGCGGGGGCTGGGGGCGGCTACACCTTC.